The next 29 T cell receptor beta chains were all read from a single sample in a study of shared clonotypes between healthy human individuals. CD45RO-negative cells were positively selected for CCR7, leaving out terminally differentiated effector memory CD45RA+ cells. Measured with immunoSEQ multiplex PCR; TCRdb has only the in-frame clones, and not every one. The sample lists around 610,000 clones; approximately 96% were seen once. Source material: naive CD8+ T cells sorted from blood. The receptor set was obtained from a woman in her twenties or thirties in good health.

V is TRBV19 and J is TRBJ1-5, with D possibly matching TRBD1 (5 bases). This CDR3 is built from 13 residues. V lost 9 bases, J lost 4 bases, and 13 bases lay in between. CDR1 is LNHDA, CDR2 SQIVND, per germline (reference sequence). The CDR3, as DNA: TGTGCCAGGTCGGGACCGCTTAATCAGCCCCAGCATTTT. Translated: CARSGPLNQPQHF.

The genes are TRBV5-6 and TRBJ2-1; the D gene is possibly TRBD2 (5 bases). The CDR3 runs to 12 residues. CDR1 SGHDT and CDR2 YYEEEE come from the germline V gene. Trimming took off 4 bases at V and 7 bases at J, with 9 bases between the two ends. Here the CDR3 reads CASSVSVNEQFF. The CDR3 bases are TGTGCCAGCAGCGTTAGCGTGAATGAGCAGTTCTTC.

The chain recombines TRBV5-1 with TRBJ2-7; 7 bases fit TRBD1. The CDR3 extends over 15 amino acids. V lost 4 bases to trimming and J lost 3 bases; unmatched junction nucleotides: 10. Germline CDR1 reads SGHRS; CDR2 reads YFSETQ. In nucleotides, the CDR3 is TGCGCCAGCAGCACGGAGACAGGGATGAGCTACGAGCAGTACTTC. Its translation is CASSTETGMSYEQYF.

V gene TRBV5-4 combines with J gene TRBJ2-7; D not certain. CDR1 and CDR2 (germline): SGHNT, YYREEE (reference sequence). The CDR3 totals 16 residues. Trimming removed 0 bases from V and 0 bases from J, with 13 bases in between. The CDR3 spells CASSLGSAESSYEQYF. Here the CDR3 DNA reads TGTGCCAGCAGCTTGGGCTCGGCAGAAAGCTCCTACGAGCAGTACTTC.

This clone came up a few times. V and J are TRBV5-6 and TRBJ2-7; D not certain. This CDR3 spans 14 amino acids. V gave up 4 bases and J gave up 5 bases, with 16 bases separating them. The germline CDR1 and CDR2 sequences are SGHDT and YYEEEE. This CDR3 reads CASSLTEASHEQYF. The CDR3 coding sequence is TGTGCCAGCAGCCTTACTGAGGCCAGCCACGAGCAGTACTTC.

This chain links TRBV4-1 with TRBJ1-5, with D tentatively TRBD1 (6 bases). There are 15 residues in the CDR3. Trimming stripped 0 bases from V and 1 base from J, with 7 bases between. Germline lookup yields CDR1 MGHRA and CDR2 YSYEKL. DNA for the CDR3: TGCGCCAGCAGCCAAGAAAGGGGGAGCAATCAGCCCCAGCATTTT. Translation gives CASSQERGSNQPQHF.

This rearrangement joins TRBV25-1 to TRBJ2-7; tentatively, D is TRBD2 (6 bases). The CDR3 is made up of 12 amino acids. Looked up from germline, CDR1 is MGHDK and CDR2 is SYGVNS. Trimming took 3 bases from V and 9 from J, leaving 12 bases between them. The CDR3 spells CASSDREVWQYF. Here the CDR3 DNA reads TGTGCCAGCAGTGATAGGGAGGTCTGGCAGTACTTC.

The gene calls are TRBV28 and TRBJ2-1, with D possibly being TRBD2 (5 bases). V was clipped by 5 bases and J by 12 bases, with 11 bases between them. The CDR3 spans 11 residues. The germline V gene encodes CDR1 MDHEN and CDR2 SYDVKM. CDR3 sequence (DNA): TGTGCCAGCAGTCAACTAGGAGGGCAGTTCTTC. This sequence encodes CASSQLGGQFF.

The V call is TRBV11-3, the J call TRBJ2-5, with 9 bases lining up with TRBD1. TRBJ2-7 explains the end of the DNA better; the J call may be wrong. CDR1 and CDR2 from the germline V gene are SGHNT and YENEEA. The CDR3 contains 13 residues. The CDR3 spells CASSSTGGYEQYF. The CDR3 DNA sequence: TGTGCCAGCAGCTCGACAGGGGGCTACGAGCAGTACTTC.

The gene calls are TRBV27 and TRBJ2-3; D remains ambiguous. The CDR3 contains 13 residues. V was clipped by 3 bases and J by 3 bases, with 7 bases between them. Germline loops: CDR1 MNHEY, CDR2 SMNVEV (reference sequence). In DNA form, the CDR3 reads TGTGCCAGCAGTTTGCCGGGTACAGATACGCAGTATTTT. Translation gives CASSLPGTDTQYF.

This chain joins TRBV4-1 and TRBJ2-1; D unresolved. V gave up 3 bases and J gave up 7 bases, with 10 bases separating them. The germline V gene encodes CDR1 MGHRA and CDR2 YSYEKL. This CDR3 region has 13 residues. Here the CDR3 DNA reads TGCGCCAGCAGCCAGTTGATCATGAATGAGCAGTTCTTC. Translating gives CASSQLIMNEQFF.

The gene calls are TRBV5-1 and TRBJ2-3, with 9 nucleotides matching TRBD1. CDR3 length: 19 residues. Germline values: CDR1 SGHRS, CDR2 YFSETQ. V dropped 2 bases and J dropped 0; count of bases not matched to a gene: 13. CDR3 nucleotide sequence: TGCGCCAGCAGCTTTCGATCGGACAGGGGTTTTGCGAGCACAGATACGCAGTATTTT. As protein: CASSFRSDRGFASTDTQYF. Looking up the rest from reference TRBV5-1 and TRBJ2-3 gives the full variable domain: KAGVTQTPRYLIKTRGQQVTLSCSPISGHRSVSWYQQTPGQGLQFLFEYFSETQRNKGNFPGRFSGRQFSNSRSEMNVSTLELGDSALYLCASSFRSDRGFASTDTQYFGPGTRLTVL.

The CDR3 protein is CASRLGETQYF. The DNA of the CDR3 is TGTGCCAGCAGGTTGGGAGAGACCCAGTACTTC. The rearrangement uses TRBV27 and TRBJ2-5; no reliable D call. Trimming shortened V by 6 bases and J by 4 bases, and 6 bases separated the two germline ends. The CDR3 length is 11 residues. Germline V gene data show CDR1 as MNHEY and CDR2 as SMNVEV (reference sequence).

The chain combines TRBV21-1 with TRBJ2-1; the table's D call TRBD2 went unverified against the DNA. TRBV21-1 is listed as a pseudogene. This CDR3 region has 17 residues. CDR3 in DNA: TGTGCCAGCAGCAATCGCCGCTGGGAGCGGGTAGGGAATGAGCAGTTCTTC. Translation: CASSNRRWERVGNEQFF.

The V and J genes are TRBV20-1 and TRBJ2-7, with D maybe TRBD1 (6 bases). The germline V and J ends were trimmed by 4 bases and 6 bases, with 10 bases remaining between them. The CDR3 is 11 amino acids. The germline V gene has CDR1 DFQATT and CDR2 SNEGSKA (reference sequence). CDR3 in DNA: TGCAGTGCTACAGACAGGTTCGAGCAGTACTTC. Its translation: CSATDRFEQYF.

This clone appeared once. The chain couples TRBV28 to TRBJ2-7; D uncertain. The germline V gene has CDR1 MDHEN and CDR2 SYDVKM. Trimming shortened V by 3 bases and J by 3 bases, and 12 bases separated the two germline ends. CDR3 length equals 14 residues. The CDR3 sequence: CASSFLSPLYEQYF. Here the CDR3 DNA reads TGTGCCAGCAGTTTCTTGTCCCCCCTCTACGAGCAGTACTTC.

The chain has TRBV28 and TRBJ2-2; 12 bases are shared with TRBD2. CDR1 and CDR2 (germline): MDHEN, SYDVKM. This CDR3 region has 18 residues. Trimming at V came to 7 bases and at J to 3 bases, leaving 12 bases not matched to a gene. CDR3 in DNA: TGTGCCAGCATAGCACCCCCACTAGCGGGAGGCCACACCGGGGAGCTGTTTTTT. This gives the protein CASIAPPLAGGHTGELFF.

The genes are TRBV5-1 and TRBJ2-2; D may be TRBD2 (6 bases). CDR1 is SGHRS, CDR2 YFSETQ, per germline. V was trimmed by 5 bases and J by 0 bases, leaving 23 bases between them. The CDR3 loop spans 19 amino acids. In DNA form, the CDR3 reads TGCGCCAGCAGACCACCGGGACCTGGGGCGGGAACGAACACCGGGGAGCTGTTTTTT. Its protein is CASRPPGPGAGTNTGELFF. The full variable domain, in which reference TRBV5-1 and TRBJ2-2 provide the parts outside the CDR3, is KAGVTQTPRYLIKTRGQQVTLSCSPISGHRSVSWYQQTPGQGLQFLFEYFSETQRNKGNFPGRFSGRQFSNSRSEMNVSTLELGDSALYLCASRPPGPGAGTNTGELFFGEGSRLTVL.

The count of this clone is one. The chain joins TRBV9 to TRBJ2-7; D possibly matches TRBD1 or TRBD2 (5 bases each). V was shortened by 4 bases and J by 6 bases, with 14 bases between the two germline ends. CDR1 is SGDLS, CDR2 YYNGEE, per germline. The length of the CDR3 is 13 residues. The CDR3 region has the DNA TGTGCCAGCAGCCCCCGTAGAGGGGTCGAGCAGTACTTC. This translates into CASSPRRGVEQYF.

The gene calls are TRBV4-1 and TRBJ2-3, with D perhaps TRBD1 (6 bases). The CDR3 is 16 residues long. V lost 0 bases and J lost 0, with 10 bases in between. The germline V gene encodes CDR1 MGHRA and CDR2 YSYEKL. The CDR3 sequence: CASSQDPDSSTDTQYF. CDR3 in DNA: TGCGCCAGCAGCCAAGATCCGGACAGTAGCACAGATACGCAGTATTTT.

The gene calls are TRBV5-4 and TRBJ2-7; D not certain. Deletions cut 4 bases from V and 1 base from J, with 15 bases between. Per germline, CDR1 SGHNT and CDR2 YYREEE (reference sequence). This CDR3 comprises 15 residues. DNA for the CDR3: TGTGCCAGCAGCGCACGGAAATCCGGTTCCTACGAGCAGTACTTC. Its protein is CASSARKSGSYEQYF.

CDR3 in DNA: TGTGCCAGCAGCTTAGATACGAGAGGCAATGAGCAGTTCTTC. This codes for CASSLDTRGNEQFF. This sequence joins TRBV11-2 and TRBJ2-1; D uncertain. Between the trimmed V and J ends, which lost 0 bases and 6 bases, there was a span of 9 bases. CDR3 length: 14 amino acids. Germline CDR1 SGHAT, CDR2 FQNNGV.

The chain recombines TRBV27 with TRBJ2-3, with D possibly called TRBD1 or TRBD2 (5 bases each). CDR1 and CDR2 (germline): MNHEY, SMNVEV (reference sequence). The CDR3 loop spans 15 amino acids. Trimming removed 5 bases from V and 5 bases from J, with 17 bases in between. CDR3 sequence reads: CASSPEGQGIDTQYF. The CDR3, as DNA: TGTGCCAGCAGTCCCGAGGGCCAGGGAATAGATACGCAGTATTTT.

The chain joins TRBV2 to TRBJ2-2; D uncertain. Germline CDR1 and CDR2: SNHLY and FYNNEI. V was clipped by 6 bases and J by 10 bases, with 18 bases between them. CDR3 length: 14 amino acids. CDR3 protein: CASSARVGIKELFF. CDR3 coding DNA: TGTGCCAGCAGCGCCCGGGTCGGAATTAAGGAGCTGTTTTTT. The whole variable domain, remainder taken from reference TRBV2 and TRBJ2-2, is EPEVTQTPSHQVTQMGQEVILRCVPISNHLYFYWYRQILGQKVEFLVSFYNNEISEKSEIFDDQFSVERPDGSNFTLKIRSTKLEDSAMYFCASSARVGIKELFFGEGSRLTVL.

The rearrangement joins TRBV6-5 to TRBJ2-3; TRBD1 matches at 10 bases. CDR1 and CDR2 (germline): MNHEY, SVGAGI. After removal of 10 bases from V and 2 bases from J, the junction contained 6 bases not matched to a gene. This CDR3 contains 14 residues. The CDR3 protein is CATGTGEYTDTQYF. The CDR3 DNA follows: TGTGCCACCGGGACAGGGGAGTACACAGATACGCAGTATTTT.

The chain employs TRBV2 and TRBJ2-7; perhaps TRBD1 as D (6 bases). Trimming took off 10 bases at V and 3 bases at J, with 13 bases between the two ends. There are 12 residues in the CDR3. In germline, CDR1 is SNHLY, CDR2 FYNNEI. The CDR3 region is CATWDNYYEQYF. CDR3 bases: TGTGCCACTTGGGACAACTACTACGAGCAGTACTTC.

The chain carries TRBV7-6 and TRBJ1-1; possibly TRBD1 for D (5 bases). Trimming left V 5 bases short and J 1 base short, with 14 bases between. In germline, CDR1 is SGHVS, CDR2 FNYEAQ. The CDR3 length is 15 residues. CDR3 sequence: CASSPAGLRNTEAFF. As DNA, the CDR3 is TGTGCCAGCAGCCCCGCGGGACTCAGGAACACTGAAGCTTTCTTT.

The CDR3 nucleotides read TGTGCCAGCAAGGTGGGACATAGGTCCTACGAGCAGTACTTC. This translates into CASKVGHRSYEQYF. The J gene is TRBJ2-7, the V gene TRBV6-1; D is perhaps TRBD1 (6 bases). Germline V gives CDR1 MNHNS, CDR2 SASEGT. This CDR3 spans 14 amino acids. Trimming shortened V by 7 bases and J by 1 base, and 14 bases separated the two germline ends.

This rearrangement joins TRBV6-1 to TRBJ1-5; D is ambiguous. Germline values: CDR1 MNHNS, CDR2 SASEGT. The CDR3 length is 15 residues. Trimming cost V 3 bases and J 1 base, with 10 bases left between them. CDR3 sequence: CASSEVEASNQPQHF. CDR3 sequence (DNA): TGTGCCAGCAGTGAGGTGGAGGCAAGCAATCAGCCCCAGCATTTT.